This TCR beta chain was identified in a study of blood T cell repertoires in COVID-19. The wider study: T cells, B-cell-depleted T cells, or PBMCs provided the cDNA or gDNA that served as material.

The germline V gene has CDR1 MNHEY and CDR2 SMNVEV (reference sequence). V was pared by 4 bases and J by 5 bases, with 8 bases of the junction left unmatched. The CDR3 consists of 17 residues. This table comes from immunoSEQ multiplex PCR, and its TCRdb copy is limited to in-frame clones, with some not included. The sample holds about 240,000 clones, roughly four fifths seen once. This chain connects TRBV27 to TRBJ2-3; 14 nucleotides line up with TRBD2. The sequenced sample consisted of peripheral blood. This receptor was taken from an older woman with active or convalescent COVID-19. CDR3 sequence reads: CASSYRLAGGPLDTQYF. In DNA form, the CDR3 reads TGTGCCAGCAGTTACCGACTAGCGGGGGGGCCGCTAGATACGCAGTATTTT.